This TCR beta chain was sequenced during a study of control samples from healthy donors and cancer patients. Generated by immunoSEQ multiplex PCR, the TCRdb table keeps only in-frame clones and is missing some. Of more than 150,000 clones listed, 93% were seen once; the top ten hold over 2%. CDR1 is SGHAT and CDR2 is FQNNGV in the germline V gene. V lost 3 bases, J lost 2 bases, and 1 base stayed unmatched. The CDR3 loop spans 16 amino acids. What was sequenced was blood. The TCR sequence derives from a man over 45 in good health. The rearrangement joins TRBV11-2 to TRBJ2-7, with 16 bases aligning to TRBD2. CDR3 bases: TGTGCCAGCAGCTTGGGACTAGCGGGAGGGCCCTACGAGCAGTACTTC. Protein: CASSLGLAGGPYEQYF.